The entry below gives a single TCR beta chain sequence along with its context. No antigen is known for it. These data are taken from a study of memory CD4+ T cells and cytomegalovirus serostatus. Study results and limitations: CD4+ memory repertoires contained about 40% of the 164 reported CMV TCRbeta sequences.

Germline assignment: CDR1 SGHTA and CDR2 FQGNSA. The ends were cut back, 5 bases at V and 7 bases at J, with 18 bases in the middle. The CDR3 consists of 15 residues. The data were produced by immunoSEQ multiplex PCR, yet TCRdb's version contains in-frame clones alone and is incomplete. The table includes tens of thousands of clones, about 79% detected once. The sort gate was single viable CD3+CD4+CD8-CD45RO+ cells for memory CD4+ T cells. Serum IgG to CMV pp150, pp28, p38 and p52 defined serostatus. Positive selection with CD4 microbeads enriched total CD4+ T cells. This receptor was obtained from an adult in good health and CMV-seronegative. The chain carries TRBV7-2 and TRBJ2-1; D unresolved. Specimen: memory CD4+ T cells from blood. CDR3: CASSPPAGTGNEQFF. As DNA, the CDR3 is TGTGCCAGCAGCCCCCCCGCAGGTACTGGGAATGAGCAGTTCTTC.